This TCR beta chain was recorded in a study of cytomegalovirus exposure and HLA in healthy donors. This PCR relied on a set of 60 Vbeta primers and 13 Jbeta primers. This table comes from immunoSEQ multiplex PCR, and its TCRdb copy is limited to in-frame clones, with some not included. The sample lists about 59,000 clones, approximately 75% occurring once. As for this clone: Its specificity is unknown.

Study results and limitations: The study recorded 150 to 200 TCR beta chains that were cytomegalovirus-associated.

Germline CDR1 and CDR2: SNHLY and FYNNEI. V shed 6 bases and J shed 0 bases, with 6 bases lying between them. This CDR3 is built from 12 residues. The chain recombines TRBV2 with TRBJ2-7; D is unresolved. The sequence derives from a young man in good health and CMV-seropositive. Material: PBMCs. CDR3 sequence reads: CASRSTSYEQYF. CDR3 bases: TGTGCCAGCAGGAGCACCTCCTACGAGCAGTACTTC.